A selection of T cell receptor beta chains follows, all from one sample in a study of blood T cells in healthy people across ages. TCRdb recomputed calls from the 5' RACE reads with MiXCR, one row per CDR3 protein. Here the sample spans 1.4 million or so distinct CDR3 sequences, approximately 43% being singletons. The sample comprised blood. These receptor sequences come from a woman younger than 35 in good health. CDR3s include the opening cysteine and the closing phenylalanine or tryptophan. Each record gives: D gene, CDR3 length, V gene, J gene, clone size, CDR3 protein, CDR3 DNA. A D gene is named only where the DNA matches it firmly. Clone sizes are given selectively: once, few, many, or a class where the clone is expanded.

>.|12|TRBV4-1|TRBJ1-1|.
CASSHFQGKAFF
TGCGCCAGCAGCCATTTTCAGGGGAAAGCTTTCTTT
>.|14|TRBV12-3/TRBV12-4|TRBJ1-5|few
CASTDVHSNQPQHF
TGTGCCAGCACGGACGTACATAGCAATCAGCCCCAGCATTTT
>TRBD1|17|TRBV7-9|TRBJ1-6|.
CASGDRGELYYNSPLHF
TGTGCCAGCGGTGACAGGGGTGAACTTTACTATAATTCACCCCTCCACTTT
>.|17|TRBV4-1|TRBJ1-1|few
CASSQDGAGTMNTEAFF
TGCGCCAGCAGCCAAGATGGGGCAGGGACTATGAACACTGAAGCTTTCTTT
>.|15|TRBV6-5|TRBJ2-7|once
CASSLVRTASHEQYF
TGTGCCAGCAGCCTTGTGAGGACAGCGAGCCACGAGCAGTACTTC
>.|13|TRBV20-1|TRBJ2-6|.
CSAYFSGANVLTF
TGCAGTGCTTATTTCTCTGGGGCCAACGTCCTGACTTTC
>.|14|TRBV6-2/TRBV6-3|TRBJ2-6|once
CASSYGSRANVLTF
TGTGCCAGCAGTTACGGGAGCCGGGCCAACGTCCTGACTTTC
>.|14|TRBV20-1|TRBJ2-1|.
CSARNSSSYNEQFF
TGCAGTGCTAGGAACAGCAGCTCCTACAATGAGCAGTTCTTC
>.|10|TRBV20-1|TRBJ2-3|many
CSAPLDTQYF
TGCAGTGCGCCTCTTGATACGCAGTATTTT
>TRBD2|14|TRBV6-1|TRBJ2-1|.
CASGGLAGFYEQFF
TGTGCCAGTGGGGGGCTAGCGGGTTTTTATGAGCAGTTCTTC
>TRBD1|14|TRBV12-5|TRBJ1-1|few
CASGVGQGLTEAFF
TGTGCTAGTGGGGTGGGACAGGGGTTGACTGAAGCTTTCTTT
>.|18|TRBV12-3/TRBV12-4|TRBJ1-2|few
CASSPLRPLPGVYYGYTF
TGTGCCAGCAGCCCTTTGCGCCCGCTCCCAGGGGTTTACTATGGCTACACCTTC
>TRBD1|15|TRBV12-3/TRBV12-4|TRBJ2-4|.
CASSYSGTGKNIQYF
TGTGCCAGCAGTTACTCCGGGACAGGGAAAAACATTCAGTACTTC
>TRBD1|13|TRBV6-6|TRBJ1-5|.
CASSTQGDQPQHF
TGTGCCAGCAGTACACAGGGGGATCAGCCCCAGCATTTT
>TRBD2|15|TRBV10-3|TRBJ2-1|.
CAINPSREDHNEQFF
TGTGCCATCAACCCGTCGCGGGAGGACCACAATGAGCAGTTCTTC
>.|15|TRBV27|TRBJ2-5|few
CASSGDPTIQETQYF
TGTGCCAGCTCAGGGGACCCAACGATCCAAGAGACCCAGTACTTC
>TRBD1|15|TRBV7-3|TRBJ2-5|.
CASSLTGGSQETQYF
TGTGCCAGCAGCTTGACAGGGGGCTCCCAGGAGACCCAGTACTTC
>.|13|TRBV12-3/TRBV12-4|TRBJ2-1|few
CASTRLTGNEQFF
TGTGCCAGCACCCGACTAACCGGCAATGAGCAGTTCTTC